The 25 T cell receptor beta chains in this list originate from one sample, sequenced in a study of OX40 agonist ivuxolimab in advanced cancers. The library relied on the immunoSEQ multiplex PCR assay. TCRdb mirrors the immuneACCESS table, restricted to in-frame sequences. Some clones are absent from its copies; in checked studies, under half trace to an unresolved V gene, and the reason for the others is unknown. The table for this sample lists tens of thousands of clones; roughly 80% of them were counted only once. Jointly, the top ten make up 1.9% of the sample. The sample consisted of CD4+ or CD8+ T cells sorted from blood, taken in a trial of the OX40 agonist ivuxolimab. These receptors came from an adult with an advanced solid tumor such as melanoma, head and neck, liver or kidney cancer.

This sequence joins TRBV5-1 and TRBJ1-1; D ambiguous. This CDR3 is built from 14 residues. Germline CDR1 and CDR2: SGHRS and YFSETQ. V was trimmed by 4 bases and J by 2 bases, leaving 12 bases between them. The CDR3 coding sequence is TGCGCCAGCAGCCCGGTCTCGGCCAACACTGAAGCTTTCTTT. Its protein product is CASSPVSANTEAFF.

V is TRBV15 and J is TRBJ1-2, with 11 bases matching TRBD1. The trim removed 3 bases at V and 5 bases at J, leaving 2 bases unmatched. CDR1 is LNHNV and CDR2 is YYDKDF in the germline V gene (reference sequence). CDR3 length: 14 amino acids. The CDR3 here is CATSRGQGGYGYTF. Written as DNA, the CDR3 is TGTGCCACCAGCAGGGGACAGGGGGGGTATGGCTACACCTTC.

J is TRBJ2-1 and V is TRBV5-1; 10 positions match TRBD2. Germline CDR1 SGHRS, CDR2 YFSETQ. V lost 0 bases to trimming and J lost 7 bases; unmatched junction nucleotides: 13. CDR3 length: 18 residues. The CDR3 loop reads CASSLGTSGDWGRNEQFF. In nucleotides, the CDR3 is TGCGCCAGCAGCTTGGGGACTAGCGGTGATTGGGGGAGGAATGAGCAGTTCTTC.

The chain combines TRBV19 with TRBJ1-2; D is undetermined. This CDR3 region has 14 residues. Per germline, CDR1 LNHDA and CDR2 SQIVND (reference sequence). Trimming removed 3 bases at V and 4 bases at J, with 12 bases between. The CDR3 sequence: CASSIDRGFYGYTF. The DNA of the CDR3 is TGTGCCAGTAGTATCGATCGCGGATTCTATGGCTACACCTTC.

The CDR3 sequence: CASSGADGGSNYGYTF. CDR3 DNA sequence: TGTGCCAGCAGTGGAGCGGACGGCGGGAGTAACTATGGCTACACCTTC. The chain combines TRBV6-1 with TRBJ1-2; D is ambiguous. Trimming stripped 4 bases from V and 1 base from J, with 16 bases between. CDR1 and CDR2 (germline): MNHNS, SASEGT. The CDR3 spans 16 residues.

Here the CDR3 reads CASSLDRQVDYTF. CDR3 nucleotide sequence: TGTGCCAGCAGCTTGGATCGACAGGTTGACTACACCTTC. This sequence joins TRBV5-4 and TRBJ1-2, with a weak D call TRBD1 (6 bases). The length of the CDR3 is 13 residues. Between the trimmed V and J ends, which lost 0 bases and 10 bases, there was a span of 13 bases. The germline CDR1 and CDR2 sequences are SGHNT and YYREEE (reference sequence).

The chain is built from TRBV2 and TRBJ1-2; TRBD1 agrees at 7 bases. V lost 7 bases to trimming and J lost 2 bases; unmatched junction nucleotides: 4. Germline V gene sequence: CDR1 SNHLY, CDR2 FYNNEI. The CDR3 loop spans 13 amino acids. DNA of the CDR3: TGTGCCAGCAAACCGGGACAGAACTATGGCTACACCTTC. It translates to CASKPGQNYGYTF.

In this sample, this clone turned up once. The CDR3 loop is CASTRMPEGDTQYF. The CDR3 DNA sequence: TGTGCCAGCACCCGTATGCCGGAGGGGGATACGCAGTATTTT. This rearrangement joins TRBV7-9 to TRBJ2-3; D possibly corresponds to TRBD2 (6 bases). Germline values: CDR1 SEHNR, CDR2 FQNEAQ (reference sequence). This CDR3 spans 14 amino acids. V lost 7 bases, J lost 6 bases, and 17 bases lay in between.

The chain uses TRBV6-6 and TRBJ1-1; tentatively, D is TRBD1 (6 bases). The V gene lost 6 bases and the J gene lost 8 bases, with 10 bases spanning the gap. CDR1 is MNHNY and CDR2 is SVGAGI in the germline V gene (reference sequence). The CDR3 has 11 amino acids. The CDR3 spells CASRRTAEAFF. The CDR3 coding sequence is TGTGCCAGCAGAAGGACAGCCGAAGCTTTCTTT.

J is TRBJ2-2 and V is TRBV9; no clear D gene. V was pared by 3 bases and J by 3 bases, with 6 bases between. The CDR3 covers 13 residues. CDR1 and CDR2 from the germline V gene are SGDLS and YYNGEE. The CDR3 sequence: CASSGTYTGELFF. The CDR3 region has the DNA TGTGCCAGCAGCGGCACGTACACCGGGGAGCTGTTTTTT.

The CDR3 nucleotides are TGTGCCAGCAGTTATACAGGGGCCCAGCCCCAGCATTTT. Translating it yields CASSYTGAQPQHF. The chain links TRBV6-1 to TRBJ1-5, with TRBD1 matching over 7 bases. CDR1 MNHNS and CDR2 SASEGT come from the germline V gene. The CDR3 extends over 13 amino acids. The V segment lost 5 bases and the J segment 7 bases; nucleotides outside the gene matches: 5.

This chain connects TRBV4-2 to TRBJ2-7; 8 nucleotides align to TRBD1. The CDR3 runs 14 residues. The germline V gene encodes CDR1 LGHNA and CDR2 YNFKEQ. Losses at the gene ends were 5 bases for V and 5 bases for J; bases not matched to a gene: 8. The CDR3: CASSGQGARNEQYF. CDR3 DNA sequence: TGTGCCAGCAGCGGGCAGGGGGCGAGGAACGAGCAGTACTTC.

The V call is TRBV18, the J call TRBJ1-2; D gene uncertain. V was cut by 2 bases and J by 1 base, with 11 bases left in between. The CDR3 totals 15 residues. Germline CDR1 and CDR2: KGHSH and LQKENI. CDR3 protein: CASSPARRNNYGYTF. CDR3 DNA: TGTGCCAGCTCACCAGCGCGACGGAATAACTATGGCTACACCTTC.

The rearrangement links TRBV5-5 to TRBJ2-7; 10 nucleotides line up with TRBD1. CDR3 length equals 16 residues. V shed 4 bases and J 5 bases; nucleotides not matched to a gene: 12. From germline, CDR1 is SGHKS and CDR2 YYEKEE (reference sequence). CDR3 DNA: TGTGCCAGCAGCCCGCGTCTACGACAGGGGGCCCACGAGCAGTACTTC. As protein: CASSPRLRQGAHEQYF.

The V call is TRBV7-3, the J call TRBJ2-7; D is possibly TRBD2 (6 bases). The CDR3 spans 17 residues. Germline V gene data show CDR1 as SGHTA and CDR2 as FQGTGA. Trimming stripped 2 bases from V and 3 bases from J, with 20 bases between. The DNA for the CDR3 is TGTGCCAGCAGCTTAGCGACGGGACTGCGTACGAACTACGAGCAGTACGTC. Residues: CASSLATGLRTNYEQYV.

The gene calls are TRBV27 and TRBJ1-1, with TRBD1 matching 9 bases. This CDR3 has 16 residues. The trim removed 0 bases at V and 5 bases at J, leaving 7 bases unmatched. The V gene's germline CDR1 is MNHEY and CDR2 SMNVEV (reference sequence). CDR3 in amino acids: CASSLSGTGFGTEAFF. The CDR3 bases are TGTGCCAGCAGTTTATCGGGGACAGGGTTTGGAACTGAAGCTTTCTTT.

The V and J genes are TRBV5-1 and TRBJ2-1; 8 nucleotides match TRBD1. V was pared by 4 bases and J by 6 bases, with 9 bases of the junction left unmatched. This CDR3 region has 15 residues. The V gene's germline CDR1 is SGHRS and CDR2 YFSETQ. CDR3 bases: TGCGCCAGCAGCCCAGGGGAGACAGGGGCCAATGAGCAGTTCTTC. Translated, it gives CASSPGETGANEQFF.

This chain's CDR3 is CASSTSGPYNEQFF. The CDR3 DNA follows: TGTGCCAGCAGCACCAGCGGGCCCTACAATGAGCAGTTCTTC. The rearrangement joins TRBV7-2 to TRBJ2-1; D is possibly TRBD2 (6 bases). Germline V gives CDR1 SGHTA, CDR2 FQGNSA. This CDR3 comprises 14 residues. Trimming removed 5 bases at V and 2 bases at J, with 10 bases between.

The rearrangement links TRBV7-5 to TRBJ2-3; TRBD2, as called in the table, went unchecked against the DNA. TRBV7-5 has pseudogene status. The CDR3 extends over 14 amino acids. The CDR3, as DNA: TGTGCCAGCAGCTTAGCGGAAGGAGGAGATACGCAGTATTTT. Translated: CASSLAEGGDTQYF.

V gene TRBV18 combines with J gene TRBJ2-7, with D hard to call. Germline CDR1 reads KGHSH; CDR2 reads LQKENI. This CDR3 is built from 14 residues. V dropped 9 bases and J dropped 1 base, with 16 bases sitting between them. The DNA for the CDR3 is TGTGCCAGTTCCATCCGGAGCCCATCCTACGAGCAGTACGTC. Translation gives CASSIRSPSYEQYV.

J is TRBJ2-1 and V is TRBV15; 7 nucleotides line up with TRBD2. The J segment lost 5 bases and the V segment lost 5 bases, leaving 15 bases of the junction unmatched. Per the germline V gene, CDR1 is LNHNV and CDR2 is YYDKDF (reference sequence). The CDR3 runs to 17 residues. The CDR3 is CATSGGGPTSINNEQFF. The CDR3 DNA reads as TGTGCCACCAGCGGCGGGGGACCGACTAGCATCAACAATGAGCAGTTCTTC.

The CDR3: CASSLDSDTQYF. The CDR3 coding sequence is TGCGCCAGCAGCTTGGACTCAGATACGCAGTATTTT. The chain couples TRBV5-1 to TRBJ2-3; D not resolved. CDR1 SGHRS and CDR2 YFSETQ come from the germline V gene. This CDR3 has 12 residues. V lost 0 bases to trimming and J lost 4 bases, with 3 bases between them.

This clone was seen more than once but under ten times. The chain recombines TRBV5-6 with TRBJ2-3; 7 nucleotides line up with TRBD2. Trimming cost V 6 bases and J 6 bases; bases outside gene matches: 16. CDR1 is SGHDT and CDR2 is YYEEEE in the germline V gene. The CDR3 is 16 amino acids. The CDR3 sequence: CASIGTKGLRGDTQYF. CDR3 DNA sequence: TGTGCCAGCATAGGGACTAAGGGGCTCCGAGGGGATACGCAGTATTTT.

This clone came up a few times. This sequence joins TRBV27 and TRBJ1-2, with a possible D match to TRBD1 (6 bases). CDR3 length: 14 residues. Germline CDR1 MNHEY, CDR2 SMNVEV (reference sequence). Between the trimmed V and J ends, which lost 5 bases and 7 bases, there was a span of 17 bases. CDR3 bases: TGTGCCAGCAGTCCCCCAGGGGTCGGGACTGGCTACACCTTC. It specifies CASSPPGVGTGYTF.

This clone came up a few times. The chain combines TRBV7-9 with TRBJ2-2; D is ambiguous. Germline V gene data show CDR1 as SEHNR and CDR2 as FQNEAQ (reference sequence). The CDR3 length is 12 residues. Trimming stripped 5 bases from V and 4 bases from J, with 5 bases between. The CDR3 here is CASSLFTGELFF. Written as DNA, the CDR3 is TGTGCCAGCAGCCTGTTCACCGGGGAGCTGTTTTTT. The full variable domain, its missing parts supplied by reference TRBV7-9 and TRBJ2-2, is DTGVSQNPRHKITKRGQNVTFRCDPISEHNRLYWYRQTLGQGPEFLTYFQNEAQLEKSRLLSDRFSAERPKGSFSTLEIQRTEQGDSAMYLCASSLFTGELFFGEGSRLTVL.